This TCR beta chain was documented in a study of blood T cell repertoires in COVID-19. Study-wide context: The samples span acute and convalescent COVID-19 from the United States, Italy and Spain. Sample material is recorded as cDNA or gDNA derived from T cells, B-cell-depleted T cells, or PBMCs.

The CDR3 is 13 amino acids. V trimming: 1 base; J trimming: 6 bases; junction bases outside the gene matches: 0. The germline V gene has CDR1 LGHNT and CDR2 FRNRAP. Source study methods: Reference gene primer amplification in the assay estimated nucleated cell counts. The protocol was immunoSEQ multiplex PCR, while the TCRdb copy is restricted to in-frame clones and leaves out a portion. V, J and clone size were drawn from that table, and D and trimming were deduced from the DNA. The table lists fewer than 250,000 clones, roughly 85% of them singletons, with 2.5% in the top ten. Sequencing used peripheral blood. The receptor was derived from a woman aged 40 to 50 with active or convalescent COVID-19. The rearrangement joins TRBV12-5 to TRBJ2-3, with 8 nucleotides matching TRBD1. This CDR3 is CASGLGQGDTQYF. CDR3 in DNA: TGTGCTAGTGGTTTGGGACAGGGGGATACGCAGTATTTT.